Detailed here is one T cell receptor beta chain. Since the CDR3 does not end with the conserved phenylalanine or tryptophan, this likely comes from a read error. The DNA is left out, because the CDR3 cannot be placed on it with certainty; the CDR3 is given as TCRdb lists it. The record originates from a study of Graves' ophthalmopathy and Graves' hyperthyroidism. Study background: Stable hyperthyroidism meant no progression to ophthalmopathy within 18 months of follow-up.

Per the germline V gene, CDR1 is SEHNR and CDR2 is FQNEAQ (reference sequence). The CDR3 spans 8 residues, counting both ends. Amplification targeted the TCR beta CDR3 regions, with RNA transcripts as the source material. HTBI primers were employed in first-round RT-PCR, then a second-round multiplex PCR followed. In TCRdb, the multiplex PCR reads were re-called with MiXCR into one record per CDR3 protein. This table holds 500,000 to 600,000 distinct CDR3 sequences, under 40% found once. Newly diagnosed, the hyperthyroidism patients had under 2 months' duration and were aged 18 to 65. This sequence joins TRBV7-9 and TRBJ1-6; no check of the table's D call, TRBD1, against the DNA was made. The sequence was obtained from an adult man with Graves' hyperthyroidism. The source material was peripheral blood or thyroid tissue (not recorded which). CDR3 in amino acids: CASSFKTG.